A single sample is the source of the 3 T cell receptor beta chains below, sequenced in a study of T cell clones after liver transplantation. Profiling relied on immunoSEQ multiplex PCR, and the TCRdb table lists in-frame clones only, not all of them. The sample shows about 16,000 clones, 80% to 90% of them seen only once. This specimen consisted of CD8+ T cells from blood, obtained approximately 45 months after liver transplant. These receptors originate from a human patient who received a liver transplant. Some of the T cells may derive from the graft donor.

The CDR3 reads CASSFSGANVLTF. CDR3 nucleotide sequence: TGTGCCAGCAGTTTCTCTGGGGCCAACGTCCTGACTTTC. V usage is TRBV27 and J usage is TRBJ2-6; no reliable D call. The CDR3 consists of 13 residues. V dropped 3 bases and J dropped 0 bases, with 0 bases sitting between them. CDR1 is MNHEY and CDR2 is SMNVEV in the germline V gene (reference sequence).

The gene calls are TRBV7-2 and TRBJ1-1; D is unclear. CDR3 length: 14 amino acids. CDR1 is SGHTA and CDR2 is FQGNSA in the germline V gene. V was clipped by 5 bases and J by 2 bases, with 12 bases between them. The CDR3 protein is CASSIRIHNTEAFF. The CDR3 coding sequence is TGTGCCAGCAGCATCAGGATCCATAACACTGAAGCTTTCTTT.

The chain combines TRBV27 with TRBJ2-5; D not resolved. The ends were cut back, 6 bases at V and 0 bases at J, with 11 bases in the middle. Germline CDR1 is MNHEY and CDR2 is SMNVEV (reference sequence). The CDR3 contains 14 residues. The CDR3: CASRPQEYQETQYF. CDR3 nucleotides: TGTGCCAGCAGGCCTCAGGAGTACCAAGAGACCCAGTACTTC.